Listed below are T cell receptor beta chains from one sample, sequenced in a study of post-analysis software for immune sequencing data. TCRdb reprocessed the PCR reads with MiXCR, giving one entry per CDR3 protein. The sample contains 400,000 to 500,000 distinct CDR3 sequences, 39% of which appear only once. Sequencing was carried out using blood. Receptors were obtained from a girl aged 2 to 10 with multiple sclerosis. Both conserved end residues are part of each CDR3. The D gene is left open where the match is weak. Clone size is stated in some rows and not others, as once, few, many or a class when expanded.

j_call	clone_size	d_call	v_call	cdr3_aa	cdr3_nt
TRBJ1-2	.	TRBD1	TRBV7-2	CASSSPDRAPRYTF	TGTGCCAGCAGCTCCCCCGACAGGGCTCCTCGCTACACCTTC
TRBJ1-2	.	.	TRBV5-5	CASSGGTTPNYGYTF	TGTGCCAGCAGCGGAGGGACGACACCCAACTATGGCTACACCTTC
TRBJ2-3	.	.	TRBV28	CASSAGPSTDTQYF	TGTGCCAGCAGCGCGGGACCCAGCACAGATACGCAGTATTTT
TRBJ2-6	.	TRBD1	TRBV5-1	CASSSGQGISGANVLTF	TGCGCCAGCAGCTCTGGACAGGGCATCTCTGGGGCCAACGTCCTGACTTTC
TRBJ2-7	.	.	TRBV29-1	CSAAGHSSYEQYF	TGCAGCGCCGCGGGACACAGCTCCTACGAGCAGTACTTC
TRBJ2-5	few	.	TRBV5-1	CASSKNSGERETQYF	TGCGCCAGCAGCAAGAACTCAGGGGAAAGAGAGACCCAGTACTTC
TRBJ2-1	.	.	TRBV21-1	CASSHRPRITAGLHAEQFF	TGTGCCAGCAGCCATCGGCCCCGCATAACAGCAGGGTTGCACGCTGAGCAGTTCTTC
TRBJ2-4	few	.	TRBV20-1	CSARDSQNIQYF	TGCAGTGCTAGAGATAGTCAAAACATTCAGTACTTC
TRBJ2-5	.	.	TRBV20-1	CSGSGGEETQYF	TGCAGTGGGAGTGGGGGAGAGGAGACCCAGTACTTC
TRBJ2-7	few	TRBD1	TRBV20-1	CSASTPNRDRRYEQYF	TGCAGTGCTTCAACCCCCAACCGGGACAGGCGGTACGAGCAGTACTTC
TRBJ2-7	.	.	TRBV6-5	CASSKLPSYEQYF	TGTGCCAGCAGTAAACTTCCCTCCTACGAGCAGTACTTC
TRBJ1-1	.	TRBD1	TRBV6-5	CASSPPGQGEAFF	TGTGCCAGCAGTCCCCCGGGACAGGGTGAAGCTTTCTTT
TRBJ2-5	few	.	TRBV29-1	CSALGGLTETQYF	TGCAGCGCCCTGGGGGGCCTGACGGAGACCCAGTACTTC
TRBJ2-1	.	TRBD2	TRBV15	CATSREPTSRRAEQFF	TGTGCCACCAGCAGAGAGCCGACTAGCCGCCGGGCGGAGCAGTTCTTC
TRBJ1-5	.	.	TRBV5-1	CASSLAGNSNQPQHF	TGCGCCAGCAGCTTGGCAGGGAATAGCAATCAGCCCCAGCATTTT
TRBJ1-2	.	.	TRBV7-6	CASSPGPWVRSYGYTF	TGTGCCAGCAGCCCCGGACCGTGGGTTAGGAGCTATGGCTACACCTTC
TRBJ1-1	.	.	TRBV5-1	CASTKDINTEAFF	TGCGCCAGCACCAAGGACATTAACACTGAAGCTTTCTTT
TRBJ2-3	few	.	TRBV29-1	CSVVGGTDTQYF	TGCAGCGTAGTTGGGGGCACAGATACGCAGTATTTT
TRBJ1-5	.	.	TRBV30	CAWSRRDQPQHF	TGTGCCTGGTCCCGCAGGGATCAGCCCCAGCATTTT
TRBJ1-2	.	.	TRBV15	CATSRDWTQTGDYGYTF	TGTGCCACCAGCAGAGATTGGACTCAGACAGGAGACTATGGCTACACCTTC
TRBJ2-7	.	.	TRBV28	CASSLGGADYEQYF	TGTGCCAGCAGCCTTGGTGGAGCCGACTACGAGCAGTACTTC
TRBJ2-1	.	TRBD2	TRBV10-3	CAISESIGAGVSYNEQFF	TGTGCCATCAGTGAGTCGATCGGAGCGGGGGTCTCCTACAATGAGCAGTTCTTC
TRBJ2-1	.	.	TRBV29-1	CTIRASSYNEQFF	TGCACGATACGCGCCAGCTCCTACAATGAGCAGTTCTTC
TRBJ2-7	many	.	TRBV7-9	CAVGSRDARSYEQYF	TGTGCAGTAGGCTCCCGGGACGCACGATCCTACGAGCAGTACTTC
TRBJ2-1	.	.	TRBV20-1	CSAKSDRFEKNEQFF	TGCAGTGCCAAATCCGACAGGTTCGAAAAAAATGAGCAGTTCTTC
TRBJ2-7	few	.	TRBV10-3	CASQSSYEQYF	TGTGCCAGTCAAAGCTCCTACGAGCAGTACTTC
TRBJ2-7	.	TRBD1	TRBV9	CASSEGQNSYEQYF	TGTGCCAGCAGCGAGGGACAGAACTCCTACGAGCAGTACTTC
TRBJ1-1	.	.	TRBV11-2	CASSLGSLLGWPEAFF	TGTGCCAGCAGCTTAGGCAGTTTGCTTGGGTGGCCTGAAGCTTTCTTT
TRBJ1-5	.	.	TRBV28	CASSSPGTGHQPQHF	TGTGCCAGCAGTTCTCCAGGGACGGGTCATCAGCCCCAGCATTTT
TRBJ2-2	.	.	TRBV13	CASSLAPRHDTNTGELFF	TGTGCCAGCAGCTTAGCCCCTCGACATGATACGAACACCGGGGAGCTGTTTTTT
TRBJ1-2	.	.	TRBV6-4	CASSDRGHGYTF	TGTGCCAGCAGTGACCGGGGGCATGGCTACACCTTC
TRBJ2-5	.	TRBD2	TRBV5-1	CTSSSAGLAMQGTQYF	TGCACCAGCAGCTCGGCCGGACTAGCGATGCAAGGGACCCAGTACTTC
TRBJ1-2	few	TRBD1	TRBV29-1	CSVDLSGGNYGYTF	TGCAGCGTTGACCTATCAGGGGGAAACTATGGCTACACCTTC
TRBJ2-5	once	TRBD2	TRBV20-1	CSARPTSGGGEAQYF	TGCAGTGCTAGACCGACTAGCGGTGGAGGAGAGGCCCAGTACTTC
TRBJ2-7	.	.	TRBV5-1	CASSLTVSTYEQYF	TGCGCCAGCAGCTTGACTGTTTCCACCTACGAGCAGTACTTC
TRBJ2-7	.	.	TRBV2	CASSVIGTYEQYF	TGTGCCAGCAGTGTGATCGGTACCTACGAGCAGTACTTC
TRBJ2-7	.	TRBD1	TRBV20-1	CSAGGTGRSSYEQYF	TGCAGTGCTGGCGGGACAGGGCGTAGCTCCTACGAGCAGTACTTC
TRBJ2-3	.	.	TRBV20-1	CSASTGNTDTQYF	TGCAGTGCTTCTACAGGCAACACAGATACGCAGTATTTT
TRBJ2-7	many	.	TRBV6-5	CASSTDREGYEQYF	TGTGCCAGCAGTACCGACAGGGAGGGATACGAGCAGTACTTC
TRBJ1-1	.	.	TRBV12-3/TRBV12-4	CASSLAKEAFF	TGTGCCAGCAGTTTGGCGAAAGAAGCTTTCTTT
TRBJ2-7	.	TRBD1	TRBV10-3	CAISPGQGPTSDEQYF	TGTGCCATCAGCCCGGGACAGGGACCCACGAGCGACGAGCAGTACTTC
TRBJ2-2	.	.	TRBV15	CATSRDPTRSSGELFF	TGTGCCACCAGCAGAGATCCGACTAGAAGTTCCGGGGAGCTGTTTTTT
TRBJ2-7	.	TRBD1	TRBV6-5	CASRPGQGPSYEQYF	TGTGCCAGCAGGCCTGGACAGGGTCCTTCCTACGAGCAGTACTTC
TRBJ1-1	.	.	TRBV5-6	CASSLVPPGRRLNTEAFF	TGTGCCAGCAGCTTGGTCCCCCCAGGTCGGAGGTTGAACACTGAAGCTTTCTTT
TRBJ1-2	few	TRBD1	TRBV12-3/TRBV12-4	CASSLIQGAGYTF	TGTGCCAGCAGTTTGATACAGGGGGCCGGCTACACCTTC
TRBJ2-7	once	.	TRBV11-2	CASAQGGYEQYF	TGTGCCAGCGCGCAGGGGGGATACGAGCAGTACTTC
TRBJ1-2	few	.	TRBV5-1	CASTSLGGFNYGYTF	TGCGCCAGCACGTCGCTAGGCGGCTTTAACTATGGCTACACCTTC
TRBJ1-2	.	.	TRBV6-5	CASSYSNYGYTF	TGTGCCAGCAGTTACTCTAACTATGGCTACACCTTC
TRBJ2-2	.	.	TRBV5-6	CASSFGLNTGELFF	TGTGCCAGCAGCTTTGGACTAAACACCGGGGAGCTGTTTTTT
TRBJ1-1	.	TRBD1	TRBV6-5	CASGSTGGGGFF	TGTGCCAGCGGCTCCACAGGGGGTGGGGGTTTCTTT
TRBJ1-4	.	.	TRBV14	CASSLEPSNEKLFF	TGTGCCAGCAGCCTCGAACCCAGTAATGAAAAACTGTTTTTT